The rows below give T cell receptor beta chains drawn from one sample of a study of CD8+CD57+ T cells in acquired aplastic anemia. TCRdb recomputed calls from the reads with MiXCR, one row per CDR3 protein. The table has approximately 220,000 distinct CDR3 sequences, around 45% seen once. The sequenced sample consisted of sorted CD4+, CD8+, or CD8+CD57+ T cells (not recorded which) from PBMCs. All receptors derive from a human donor with aplastic anemia. The CDR3 runs from the conserved cysteine through the conserved F or W. Each record gives: clone size, D gene, J gene, V gene, CDR3 protein, CDR3 DNA. A D gene is named only where the DNA matches it firmly. The size entry is marked missing in some rows and otherwise reads once, few, many or a size class.

few	NA	TRBJ2-7	TRBV4-3	CASSQVTLPYEQYF	TGCGCCAGCAGCCAAGTAACCCTACCCTACGAGCAGTACTTC
NA	TRBD1	TRBJ2-7	TRBV7-9	CASSLVEGTGGQYF	TGTGCCAGCAGCTTAGTTGAAGGGACAGGGGGCCAGTACTTC
NA	TRBD1	TRBJ2-7	TRBV27	CASRTGFCEQYF	TGTGCCAGCAGGACAGGGTTCTGCGAGCAGTACTTC
many	NA	TRBJ2-7	TRBV19	CASSIVGSSYEQYF	TGTGCCAGTAGTATCGTAGGGAGCTCCTACGAGCAGTACTTC
NA	TRBD1	TRBJ1-2	TRBV20-1	CSAREGTDYGYTF	TGCAGTGCTAGAGAGGGGACAGACTATGGCTACACCTTC
many	NA	TRBJ2-7	TRBV9	CASSPGQWGRPGEQYF	TGTGCCAGCAGCCCCGGCCAATGGGGCCGCCCTGGGGAGCAGTACTTC
once	TRBD1	TRBJ1-6	TRBV20-1	CSARLGTGISPLHF	TGCAGTGCTAGACTCGGGACAGGGATATCACCCCTCCACTTT
many	NA	TRBJ2-7	TRBV24-1	CATSDFTGYEQYF	TGTGCCACCAGTGATTTCACAGGTTACGAGCAGTACTTC
NA	NA	TRBJ1-1	TRBV29-1	CSSGGFQNTEAFF	TGCAGTTCTGGGGGGTTCCAGAACACTGAAGCTTTCTTT
NA	TRBD1	TRBJ1-1	TRBV7-3	CASSLNQGENTEAFF	TGTGCCAGCAGCTTAAATCAGGGGGAGAACACTGAAGCTTTCTTT
NA	NA	TRBJ1-6	TRBV7-3	CASSPSGNSYNSPLHF	TGTGCCAGCAGCCCAAGCGGAAACTCCTATAATTCACCCCTCCACTTT
many	TRBD1	TRBJ1-1	TRBV14	CASSQMYQGGTEAFF	TGTGCCAGCAGCCAAATGTATCAGGGGGGCACTGAAGCTTTCTTT
few	NA	TRBJ2-1	TRBV5-4	CASGGPNEQFF	TGTGCCAGCGGCGGGCCTAATGAGCAGTTCTTC
NA	TRBD2	TRBJ2-3	TRBV7-9	CASSSRGGPGSTQYF	TGTGCCAGCAGCTCTCGCGGGGGGCCAGGAAGTACGCAGTATTTT
many	TRBD1	TRBJ1-6	TRBV3-1	CASSLMGGTVLNSPLHF	TGTGCCAGCAGCTTAATGGGTGGGACAGTCCTCAATTCACCCCTCCACTTT
many	TRBD2	TRBJ2-1	TRBV6-5	CASSYGTSGIGEQFF	TGTGCCAGCAGTTACGGGACTAGCGGGATAGGTGAGCAGTTCTTC
NA	NA	TRBJ2-4	TRBV5-1	CASSGGTASLLAKNIQYF	TGCGCCAGCAGCGGAGGGACAGCTTCCTTACTAGCCAAAAACATTCAGTACTTC
NA	NA	TRBJ1-2	TRBV7-2	CASSLLASRTANYGYTF	TGTGCCAGCAGCTTACTAGCTTCACGGACAGCGAACTATGGCTACACCTTC
many	TRBD1	TRBJ2-7	TRBV5-1	CASSLFGGQTYEQYF	TGCGCCAGCAGCTTGTTTGGGGGACAGACCTACGAGCAGTACTTC
many	TRBD2	TRBJ2-3	TRBV7-9	CASRYGGARDTQYF	TGTGCCAGCAGGTACGGGGGGGCCAGGGATACGCAGTATTTT
few	TRBD1	TRBJ1-5	TRBV19	CASSIQTGANQPQHF	TGTGCCAGTAGTATACAGACAGGGGCCAATCAGCCCCAGCATTTT
many	NA	TRBJ2-2	TRBV6-1	CASSEAKELSTGELFF	TGTGCCAGCAGTGAAGCGAAGGAGTTGAGTACCGGGGAGCTGTTTTTT
NA	TRBD1	TRBJ1-2	TRBV10-3	CAISGTGRSYTF	TGTGCCATCAGTGGGACAGGGAGGAGCTACACCTTC
NA	NA	TRBJ1-2	TRBV24-1	CATGANYGYTF	TGTGCCACCGGGGCGAACTATGGCTACACCTTC
NA	TRBD1	TRBJ2-7	TRBV9	CASSVGPGQDTYEQYF	TGTGCCAGCAGCGTAGGGCCGGGACAGGACACCTACGAGCAGTACTTC
NA	TRBD2	TRBJ2-7	TRBV4-2	CASSQAVLAGYQSEQYF	TGTGCCAGCAGCCAAGCGGTACTAGCGGGTTATCAGTCCGAGCAGTACTTC
few	TRBD1	TRBJ2-3	TRBV15	CATSRDQKDRDF	TGTGCCACCAGCAGAGATCAGAAGGACAGGGATTTT
NA	NA	TRBJ1-1	TRBV7-2	CASTEAGLGTEAFF	TGTGCCAGCACCGAAGCGGGGCTAGGGACTGAAGCTTTCTTT
NA	TRBD2	TRBJ2-7	TRBV6-2/TRBV6-3	CASNRGGSNEQYF	TGTGCCAGCAACCGGGGGGGGTCGAACGAGCAGTACTTC
many	NA	TRBJ2-7	TRBV29-1	CSVANNYEQYF	TGCAGCGTTGCCAACAACTACGAGCAGTACTTC
NA	NA	TRBJ2-5	TRBV15	CATSSPGETQYF	TGTGCCACCAGCAGTCCCGGGGAGACCCAGTACTTC
many	NA	TRBJ2-2	TRBV24-1	CATSDSARDTGELFF	TGTGCCACCAGTGATTCTGCCAGAGACACCGGGGAGCTGTTTTTT
NA	NA	TRBJ2-1	TRBV7-9	CASSQPRGARGDEQFF	TGTGCCAGCAGTCAACCACGGGGGGCGCGGGGCGATGAGCAGTTCTTC
NA	TRBD1	TRBJ2-2	TRBV9	CASSVAGTGSAGTGELFF	TGTGCCAGCAGCGTAGCCGGGACAGGGAGCGCGGGCACCGGGGAGCTGTTTTTT
NA	NA	TRBJ2-3	TRBV2	CASSEGIAATDTQYF	TGTGCCAGCAGTGAAGGGATAGCGGCCACAGATACGCAGTATTTT
NA	NA	TRBJ2-1	TRBV25-1	CASNPGLGAYYNEQFF	TGTGCCAGCAACCCCGGTTTAGGGGCGTACTACAATGAGCAGTTCTTC
NA	NA	TRBJ1-5	TRBV4-3	CASSQDLGNWGHQPQHF	TGCGCCAGCAGCCAAGACCTAGGTAATTGGGGGCATCAGCCCCAGCATTTT
many	NA	TRBJ2-7	TRBV2	CASSEGRYEQYF	TGTGCCAGCAGTGAAGGGCGATACGAGCAGTACTTC
few	TRBD2	TRBJ2-7	TRBV10-3	CAISESGTRHEQYF	TGTGCCATCAGTGAGTCGGGGACTAGGCACGAGCAGTACTTC
many	NA	TRBJ1-2	TRBV19	CASSISVEKIYGYTF	TGTGCCAGTAGTATCTCCGTAGAAAAAATTTATGGCTACACCTTC
few	NA	TRBJ1-3	TRBV5-1	CASSLGQPGNTIYF	TGCGCCAGCAGCTTGGGGCAGCCAGGAAACACCATATATTTT
many	NA	TRBJ1-1	TRBV11-2	CASSLVTTEAFF	TGTGCCAGCAGCTTAGTAACCACTGAAGCTTTCTTT
NA	TRBD2	TRBJ2-7	TRBV2	CASSSGGSGGADEQYF	TGTGCCAGCAGTTCTGGGGGTAGCGGGGGGGCAGACGAGCAGTACTTC
few	TRBD1	TRBJ1-1	TRBV30	CAWSAGTGYTEAFF	TGTGCCTGGAGTGCCGGGACAGGGTACACTGAAGCTTTCTTT
many	NA	TRBJ1-1	TRBV15	CATSRSRTGQSNTEAFF	TGTGCCACCAGCAGATCCCGAACAGGGCAGTCAAACACTGAAGCTTTCTTT
few	NA	TRBJ2-1	TRBV10-3	CAIQSGGVVNEQFF	TGTGCCATCCAAAGTGGAGGGGTGGTGAATGAGCAGTTCTTC
NA	NA	TRBJ1-3	TRBV12-3/TRBV12-4	CASSLTPGNTIYF	TGTGCCAGCAGTTTAACACCCGGAAACACCATATATTTT
few	NA	TRBJ1-2	TRBV2	CASSEGFYGYTF	TGTGCCAGCAGTGAGGGATTCTATGGCTACACCTTC
NA	NA	TRBJ2-5	TRBV2	CASHLTGDEGSQYF	TGTGCCAGCCATTTGACTGGTGATGAGGGGAGCCAGTACTTC
many	NA	TRBJ2-7	TRBV4-1	CASSQEGPGALYEQYF	TGCGCCAGCAGCCAAGAGGGGCCAGGGGCCCTCTACGAGCAGTACTTC
NA	TRBD2	TRBJ2-1	TRBV3-1	CASSHIIAGDAYNEQFF	TGTGCCAGCAGCCATATCATAGCGGGAGACGCCTACAATGAGCAGTTCTTC
many	TRBD2	TRBJ2-3	TRBV5-1	CASSLAGEMADTQYF	TGCGCCAGCAGCCTAGCGGGAGAGATGGCAGATACGCAGTATTTT
NA	TRBD2	TRBJ2-7	TRBV15	CATSRGTSGDTYEQYF	TGTGCCACCAGCAGAGGGACTAGCGGCGACACCTACGAGCAGTACTTC
NA	TRBD1	TRBJ1-2	TRBV2	CASRQGAQFNLNYGYTF	TGTGCCAGCAGACAGGGGGCACAGTTCAACCTTAACTATGGCTACACCTTC
NA	NA	TRBJ2-7	TRBV27	CASSLSNAVEQYF	TGTGCCAGCAGTTTATCGAATGCGGTCGAGCAGTACTTC
NA	NA	TRBJ1-2	TRBV24-1	CATSDPTDGYTF	TGTGCCACCAGTGACCCAACGGATGGCTACACCTTC
few	TRBD1	TRBJ1-2	TRBV6-5	CASSYNRGDRGGYTF	TGTGCCAGCAGTTACAACAGGGGGGACCGGGGGGGCTACACCTTC
many	NA	TRBJ2-1	TRBV6-5	CASSSMDRPLNEQFF	TGTGCCAGCAGTTCCATGGACAGACCACTTAATGAGCAGTTCTTC